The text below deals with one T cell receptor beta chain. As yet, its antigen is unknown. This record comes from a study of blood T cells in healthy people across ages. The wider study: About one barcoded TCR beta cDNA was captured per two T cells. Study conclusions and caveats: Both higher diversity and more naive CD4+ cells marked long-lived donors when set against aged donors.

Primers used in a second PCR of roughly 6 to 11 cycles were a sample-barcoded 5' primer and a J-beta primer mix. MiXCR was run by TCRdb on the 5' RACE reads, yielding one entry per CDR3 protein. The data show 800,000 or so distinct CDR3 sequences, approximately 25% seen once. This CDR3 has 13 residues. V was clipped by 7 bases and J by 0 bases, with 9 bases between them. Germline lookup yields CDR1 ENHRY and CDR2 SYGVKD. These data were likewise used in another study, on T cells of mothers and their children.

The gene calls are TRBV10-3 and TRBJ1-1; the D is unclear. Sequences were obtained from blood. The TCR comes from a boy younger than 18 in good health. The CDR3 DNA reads TGTGCCATCAAGGCCGGACTGAACACTGAAGCTTTCTTT. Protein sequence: CAIKAGLNTEAFF.